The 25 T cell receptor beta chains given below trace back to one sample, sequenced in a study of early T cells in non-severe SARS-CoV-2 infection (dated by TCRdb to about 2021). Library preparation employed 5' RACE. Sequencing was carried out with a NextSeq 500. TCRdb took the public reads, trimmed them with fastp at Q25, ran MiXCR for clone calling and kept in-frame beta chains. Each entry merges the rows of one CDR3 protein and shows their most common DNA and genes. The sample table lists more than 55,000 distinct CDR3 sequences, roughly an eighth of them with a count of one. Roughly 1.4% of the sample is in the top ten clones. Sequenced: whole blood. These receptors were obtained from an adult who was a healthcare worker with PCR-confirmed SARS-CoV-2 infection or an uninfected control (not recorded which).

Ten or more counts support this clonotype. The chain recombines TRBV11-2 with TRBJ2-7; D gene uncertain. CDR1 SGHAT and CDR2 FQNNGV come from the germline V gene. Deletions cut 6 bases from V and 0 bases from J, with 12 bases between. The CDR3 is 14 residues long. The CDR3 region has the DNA TGTGCCAGCAGACTCGAGAGAGTCTCCTACGAGCAGTACTTC. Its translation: CASRLERVSYEQYF. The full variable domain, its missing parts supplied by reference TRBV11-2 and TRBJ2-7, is EAGVAQSPRYKIIEKRQSVAFWCNPISGHATLYWYQQILGQGPKLLIQFQNNGVVDDSQLPKDRFSAERLKGVDSTLKIQPAKLEDSAVYLCASRLERVSYEQYFGPGTRLTVT.

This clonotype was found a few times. The CDR3: CASMDGGAVATQYF. The CDR3 nucleotides read TGTGCCAGCATGGACGGGGGGGCGGTTGCGACCCAGTACTTC. The chain couples TRBV7-2 to TRBJ2-5; 8 bases are a match to TRBD2. Germline loops: CDR1 SGHTA, CDR2 FQGNSA. The CDR3 is 14 residues long. Unmatched junction bases numbered 11, after V lost 7 bases and J lost 7 bases.

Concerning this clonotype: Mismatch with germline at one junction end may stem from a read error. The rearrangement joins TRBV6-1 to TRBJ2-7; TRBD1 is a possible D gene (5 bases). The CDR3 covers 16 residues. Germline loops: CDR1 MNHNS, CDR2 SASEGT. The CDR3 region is CASSDPGHRKSYEQDF. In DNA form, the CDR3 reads TGTGCCAGCAGTGATCCCGGACACAGGAAATCCTACGAGCAGGACTTC.

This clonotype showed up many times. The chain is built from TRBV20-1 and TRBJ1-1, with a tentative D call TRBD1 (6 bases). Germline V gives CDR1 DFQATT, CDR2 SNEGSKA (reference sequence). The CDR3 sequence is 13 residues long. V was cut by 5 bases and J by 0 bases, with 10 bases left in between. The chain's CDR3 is CSALPGVNTEAFF. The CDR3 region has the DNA TGCAGTGCTCTCCCAGGGGTGAACACTGAAGCTTTCTTT.

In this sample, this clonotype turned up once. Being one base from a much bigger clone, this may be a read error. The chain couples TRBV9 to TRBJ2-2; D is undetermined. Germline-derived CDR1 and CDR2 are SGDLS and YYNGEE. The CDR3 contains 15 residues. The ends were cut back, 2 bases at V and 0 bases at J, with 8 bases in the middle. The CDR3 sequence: CASSVSVTNTGELFF. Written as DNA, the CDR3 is TGTGCCAGCAGCGTCTCTGTCACGAACACCGGGGAGCTGTTTTTT.

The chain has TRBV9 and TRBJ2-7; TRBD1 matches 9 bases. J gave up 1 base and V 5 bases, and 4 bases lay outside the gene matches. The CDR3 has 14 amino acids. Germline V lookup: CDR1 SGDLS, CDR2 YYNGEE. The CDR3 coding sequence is TGTGCCAGCAGTCCTGGGACAGGGTCCTACGAGCAGTACTTC. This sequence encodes CASSPGTGSYEQYF.

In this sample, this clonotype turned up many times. CDR3 sequence reads: CASSLGPADEKLFF. The CDR3 DNA reads as TGTGCCAGCAGCTTAGGGCCGGCGGATGAAAAACTGTTTTTT. The chain links TRBV7-6 to TRBJ1-4; D remains unclear. The CDR3 extends over 14 amino acids. Germline loops: CDR1 SGHVS, CDR2 FNYEAQ. Deletions cut 1 base from V and 6 bases from J, with 9 bases between.

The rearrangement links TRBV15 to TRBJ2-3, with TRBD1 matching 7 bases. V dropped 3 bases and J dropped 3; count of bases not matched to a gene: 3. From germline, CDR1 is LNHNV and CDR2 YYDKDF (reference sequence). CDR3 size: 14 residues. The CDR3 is CATSSRGRTDTQYF. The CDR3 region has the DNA TGTGCCACCAGCAGCAGGGGGAGAACAGATACGCAGTATTTT.

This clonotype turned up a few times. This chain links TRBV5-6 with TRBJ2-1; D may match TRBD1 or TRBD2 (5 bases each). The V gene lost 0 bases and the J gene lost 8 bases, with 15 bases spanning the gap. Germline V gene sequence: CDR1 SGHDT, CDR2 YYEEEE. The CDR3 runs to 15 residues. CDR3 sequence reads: CASSLERGPPDEQFF. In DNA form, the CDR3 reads TGTGCCAGCAGCTTGGAAAGGGGACCCCCGGATGAGCAGTTCTTC.

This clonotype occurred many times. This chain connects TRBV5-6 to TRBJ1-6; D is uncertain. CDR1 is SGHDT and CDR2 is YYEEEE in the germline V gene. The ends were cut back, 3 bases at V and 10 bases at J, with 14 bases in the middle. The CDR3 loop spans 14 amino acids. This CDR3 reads CASSSGWGRSPLHF. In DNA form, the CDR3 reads TGTGCCAGCAGCTCGGGCTGGGGTAGATCACCCCTCCACTTT.

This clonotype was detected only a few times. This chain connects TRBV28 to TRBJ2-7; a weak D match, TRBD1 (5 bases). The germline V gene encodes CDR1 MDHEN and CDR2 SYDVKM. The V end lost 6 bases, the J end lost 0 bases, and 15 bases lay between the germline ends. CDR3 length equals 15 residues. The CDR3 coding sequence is TGTGCCAGCAGACCCACAAGACAGTCCTCCTACGAGCAGTACTTC. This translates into CASRPTRQSSYEQYF.

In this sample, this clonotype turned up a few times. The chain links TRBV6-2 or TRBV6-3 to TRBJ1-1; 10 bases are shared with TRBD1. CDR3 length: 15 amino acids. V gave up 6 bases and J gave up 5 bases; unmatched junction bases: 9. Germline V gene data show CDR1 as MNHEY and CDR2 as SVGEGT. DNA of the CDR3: TGTGCCAGCAGACCCGACAGGGGGCGAGTAACTGAAGCTTTCTTT. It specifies CASRPDRGRVTEAFF.

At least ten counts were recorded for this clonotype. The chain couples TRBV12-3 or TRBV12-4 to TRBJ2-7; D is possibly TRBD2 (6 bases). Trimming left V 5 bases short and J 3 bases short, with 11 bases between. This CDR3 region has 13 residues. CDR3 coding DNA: TGTGCCAGCAGTCGCGGGGTGGACTACGAGCAGTACTTC. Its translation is CASSRGVDYEQYF.

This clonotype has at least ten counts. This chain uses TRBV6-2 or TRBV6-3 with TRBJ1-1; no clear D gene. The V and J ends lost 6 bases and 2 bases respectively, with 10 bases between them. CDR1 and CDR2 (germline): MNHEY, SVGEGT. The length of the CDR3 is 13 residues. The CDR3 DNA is TGTGCCAGCAGCCCCGCTATAAACACTGAAGCTTTCTTT. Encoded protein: CASSPAINTEAFF.

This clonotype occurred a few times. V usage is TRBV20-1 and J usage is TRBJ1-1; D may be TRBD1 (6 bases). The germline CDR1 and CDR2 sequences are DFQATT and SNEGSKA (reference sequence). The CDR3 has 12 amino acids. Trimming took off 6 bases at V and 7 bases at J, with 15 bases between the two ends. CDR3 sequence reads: CSASQTGGEAFF. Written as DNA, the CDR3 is TGCAGTGCCTCCCAGACAGGAGGTGAAGCTTTCTTT.

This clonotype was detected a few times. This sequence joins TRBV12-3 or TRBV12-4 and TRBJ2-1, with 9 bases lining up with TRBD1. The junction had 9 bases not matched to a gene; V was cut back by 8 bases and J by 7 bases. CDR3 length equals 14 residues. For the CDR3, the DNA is TGTGCCAGCCGTCCGGGTGGACAGGGGAATGAGCAGTTCTTC. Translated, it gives CASRPGGQGNEQFF.

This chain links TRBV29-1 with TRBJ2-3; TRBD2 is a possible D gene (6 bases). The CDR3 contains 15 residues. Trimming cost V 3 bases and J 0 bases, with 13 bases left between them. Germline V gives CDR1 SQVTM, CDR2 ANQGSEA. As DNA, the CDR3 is TGCAGCGTTGATTCCCAGGCGGGGAGCACAGATACGCAGTATTTT. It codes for CSVDSQAGSTDTQYF.

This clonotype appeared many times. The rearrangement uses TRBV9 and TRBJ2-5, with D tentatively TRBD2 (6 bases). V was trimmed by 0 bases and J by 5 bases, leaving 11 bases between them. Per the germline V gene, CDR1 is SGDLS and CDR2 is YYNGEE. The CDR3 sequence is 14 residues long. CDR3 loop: CASSVGAGRETQYF. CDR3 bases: TGTGCCAGCAGCGTAGGTGCGGGGAGGGAGACCCAGTACTTC. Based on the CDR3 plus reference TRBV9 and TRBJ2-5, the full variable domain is DSGVTQTPKHLITATGQRVTLRCSPRSGDLSVYWYQQSLDQGLQFLIQYYNGEERAKGNILERFSAQQFPDLHSELNLSSLELGDSALYFCASSVGAGRETQYFGPGTRLLVL.

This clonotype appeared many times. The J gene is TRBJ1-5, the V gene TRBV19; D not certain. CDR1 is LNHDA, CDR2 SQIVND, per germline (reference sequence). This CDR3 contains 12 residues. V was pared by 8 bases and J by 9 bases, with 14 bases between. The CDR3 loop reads CASRGGARPQHF. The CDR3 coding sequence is TGTGCCAGTCGCGGTGGAGCGAGGCCCCAGCATTTT. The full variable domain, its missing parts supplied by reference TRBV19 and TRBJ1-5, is DGGITQSPKYLFRKEGQNVTLSCEQNLNHDAMYWYRQDPGQGLRLIYYSQIVNDFQKGDIAEGYSVSREKKESFPLTVTSAQKNPTAFYLCASRGGARPQHFGDGTRLSIL.

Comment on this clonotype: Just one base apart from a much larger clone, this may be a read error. CDR3 region: CASSLASDSPVAFF. CDR3 nucleotide sequence: TGTGCCAGCAGCTTAGCCTCGGACAGTCCTGTAGCTTTCTTT. V is TRBV7-9 and J is TRBJ1-1, with D possibly TRBD1 on 6 matching bases. The CDR3 contains 14 residues. The V gene's germline CDR1 is SEHNR and CDR2 FQNEAQ (reference sequence). V was cut by 0 bases and J by 10 bases, with 15 bases left in between.

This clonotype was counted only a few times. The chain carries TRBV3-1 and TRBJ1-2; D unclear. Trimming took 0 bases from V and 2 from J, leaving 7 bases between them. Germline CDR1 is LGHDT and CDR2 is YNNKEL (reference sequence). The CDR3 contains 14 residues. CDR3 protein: CASSQDPQNYGYTF. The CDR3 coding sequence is TGTGCCAGCAGCCAAGATCCCCAGAACTATGGCTACACCTTC.

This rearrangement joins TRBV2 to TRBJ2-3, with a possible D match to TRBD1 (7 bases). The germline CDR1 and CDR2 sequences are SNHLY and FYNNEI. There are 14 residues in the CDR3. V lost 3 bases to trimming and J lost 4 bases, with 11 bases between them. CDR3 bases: TGTGCCAGCAGTGATCGCAGGGGGGCAGATACGCAGTATTTT. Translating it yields CASSDRRGADTQYF. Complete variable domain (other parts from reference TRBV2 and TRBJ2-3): EPEVTQTPSHQVTQMGQEVILRCVPISNHLYFYWYRQILGQKVEFLVSFYNNEISEKSEIFDDQFSVERPDGSNFTLKIRSTKLEDSAMYFCASSDRRGADTQYFGPGTRLTVL.

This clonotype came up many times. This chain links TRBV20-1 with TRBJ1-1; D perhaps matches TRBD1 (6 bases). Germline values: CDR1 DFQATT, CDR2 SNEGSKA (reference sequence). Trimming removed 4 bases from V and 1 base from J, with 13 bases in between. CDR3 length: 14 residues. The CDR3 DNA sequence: TGCAGTGCTATCGTTGGGGGCCGGAACACTGAAGCTTTCTTT. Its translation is CSAIVGGRNTEAFF.

CDR3 amino acids: CASSLLGEGAGNIQYF. As DNA, the CDR3 is TGTGCCAGCAGCCTTCTCGGCGAGGGGGCCGGAAACATTCAGTACTTC. J is TRBJ2-4 and V is TRBV14, with TRBD1 matching 7 bases. Trimming cost V 4 bases and J 6 bases; bases outside gene matches: 12. The CDR3 runs 16 residues. CDR1 is SGHDN, CDR2 FVKESK, per germline. The full variable domain, its missing parts supplied by reference TRBV14 and TRBJ2-4, is EAGVTQFPSHSVIEKGQTVTLRCDPISGHDNLYWYRRVMGKEIKFLLHFVKESKQDESGMPNNRFLAERTGGTYSTLKVQPAELEDSGVYFCASSLLGEGAGNIQYFGAGTRLSVL.

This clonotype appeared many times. The DNA of the CDR3 is TGTGCCAGCAGGCACCCGCTACGCCCAGGTCCTAACACTGAAGCTTTCTTT. This encodes CASRHPLRPGPNTEAFF. The chain has TRBV11-2 and TRBJ1-1; D is ambiguous. Germline V gives CDR1 SGHAT, CDR2 FQNNGV. The CDR3 totals 17 residues. V lost 6 bases, J lost 2 bases, and 22 bases lay in between.